What follows are 21 T cell receptor beta chains derived from one specimen sequenced in a study of cytomegalovirus exposure and HLA in healthy donors. 60 Vbeta and 13 Jbeta primers were used in PCR. Produced via immunoSEQ multiplex PCR; TCRdb's table is partial and in-frame only. The sample holds some 190,000 clones, 75% to 85% seen once. What was sequenced was PBMCs. All receptors derive from a woman aged 45-59 years in good health and CMV-seronegative.

This clone was detected once. The J gene is TRBJ1-1, the V gene TRBV5-1; 7 nucleotides align to TRBD1. Per germline, CDR1 SGHRS and CDR2 YFSETQ. V was clipped by 1 base and J by 4 bases; unmatched bases: 4. CDR3 length equals 14 residues. Here the CDR3 DNA reads TGCGCCAGCAGCTTGCAAGGGGGCGCCACTGAAGCTTTCTTT. Amino acids: CASSLQGGATEAFF.

The chain employs TRBV5-6 and TRBJ1-1; tentatively, D is TRBD1 (5 bases). This CDR3 contains 14 residues. V lost 6 bases and J lost 1, with 13 bases in between. Looked up from germline, CDR1 is SGHDT and CDR2 is YYEEEE. In DNA, the CDR3 is TGTGCCAGCAACTTACCCGGGGGGAACACTGAAGCTTTCTTT. Translation: CASNLPGGNTEAFF.

This clone is a singleton in its sample. The germline gene is not matched at one end of the junction; a read error may be the cause. V and J are TRBV19 and TRBJ2-3; D may be TRBD2 (5 bases). The CDR3 sequence is 13 residues long. CDR1 is LNHDA, CDR2 SQIVND, per germline (reference sequence). The CDR3 sequence is CASRIGRADTQYF. CDR3 nucleotides: TGTGCCAGTAGGATAGGGCGGGCAGATACGCAGTATTTT.

This clone has more than one count but fewer than ten. V is TRBV7-2 and J is TRBJ1-6; 9 bases are a match to TRBD1. The CDR3 is made up of 13 amino acids. CDR1 SGHTA and CDR2 FQGNSA come from the germline V gene. After removal of 3 bases from V and 12 bases from J, the junction contained 3 bases not matched to a gene. The CDR3 coding sequence is TGTGCCAGCAGCTTGGACAGGGGTCTACCCCTCCACTTT. Amino acids: CASSLDRGLPLHF.

The V and J genes are TRBV19 and TRBJ2-5; 8 bases map to TRBD1. With V trimmed by 5 bases and J by 3 bases, 5 bases remained unmatched. CDR3 size: 14 residues. The germline V gene encodes CDR1 LNHDA and CDR2 SQIVND (reference sequence). CDR3 DNA: TGTGCCAGTAGTTCCAGGGGGCGTGAAGAGACCCAGTACTTC. As protein: CASSSRGREETQYF.

This chain joins TRBV7-3 and TRBJ1-1, with D perhaps matching TRBD1 (6 bases). CDR3 length equals 12 residues. Between the trimmed V and J ends, which lost 7 bases and 5 bases, there was a span of 11 bases. Germline CDR1 reads SGHTA; CDR2 reads FQGTGA. CDR3 amino acids: CASTQRGTEAFF. The CDR3 nucleotides are TGTGCCAGCACACAGAGGGGGACTGAAGCTTTCTTT.

The rearrangement joins TRBV9 to TRBJ2-5; 16 bases agree with TRBD2. The CDR3 totals 16 residues. CDR1 is SGDLS and CDR2 is YYNGEE in the germline V gene. The V and J ends lost 2 bases and 3 bases, in that order; junction bases with no gene match: 1. The CDR3 loop is CASSVGLAGGEETQYF. The CDR3 nucleotides are TGTGCCAGCAGCGTGGGACTAGCGGGAGGGGAAGAGACCCAGTACTTC.

The chain is built from TRBV27 and TRBJ2-3; D unclear. The CDR3 loop spans 13 amino acids. CDR1 is MNHEY and CDR2 is SMNVEV in the germline V gene (reference sequence). V was trimmed by 5 bases and J by 0 bases, leaving 6 bases between them. CDR3 protein: CASSRYSTDTQYF. CDR3 bases: TGTGCCAGCAGTCGCTACAGCACAGATACGCAGTATTTT.

The CDR3 DNA sequence: TGTGCCAGCAGCCACGTCAGGACAACCTACGAGCAGTACTTC. Protein: CASSHVRTTYEQYF. This chain links TRBV7-2 with TRBJ2-7; D possibly corresponds to TRBD1 (5 bases). The length of the CDR3 is 14 residues. Germline CDR1 is SGHTA and CDR2 is FQGNSA. V dropped 5 bases and J dropped 2 bases, with 13 bases sitting between them.

The CDR3 region is CASSPFLTGEAFF. CDR3 bases: TGTGCCAGCAGCCCGTTCCTGACAGGGGAGGCTTTCTTT. The rearrangement links TRBV14 to TRBJ1-1, with TRBD1 matching 8 bases. After removal of 4 bases from V and 11 bases from J, the junction contained 9 bases not matched to a gene. This CDR3 is built from 13 residues. Germline V lookup: CDR1 SGHDN, CDR2 FVKESK.

The chain links TRBV6-1 to TRBJ1-4; D unclear. The CDR3 runs 14 residues. Germline V lookup: CDR1 MNHNS, CDR2 SASEGT. V lost 4 bases and J lost 0, with 6 bases in between. The CDR3 here is CASSGSATNEKLFF. CDR3 nucleotide sequence: TGTGCCAGCAGTGGTTCGGCAACTAATGAAAAACTGTTTTTT.

The rearrangement joins TRBV11-2 to TRBJ1-5; D perhaps matches TRBD1 (5 bases). Germline V gives CDR1 SGHAT, CDR2 FQNNGV. The CDR3 loop spans 18 amino acids. Trimming cost V 1 base and J 0 bases, with 16 bases left between them. The CDR3 region is CASSLGRGFDFSNQPQHF. For the CDR3, the DNA is TGTGCCAGCAGCTTAGGTCGGGGGTTCGATTTTAGCAATCAGCCCCAGCATTTT.

This clone occurred a few times. This chain connects TRBV4-3 to TRBJ2-7, with TRBD2 as a possible D gene (5 bases). The CDR3 covers 14 residues. Trimming took 6 bases from V and 1 from J, leaving 13 bases between them. Looked up from germline, CDR1 is LGHNA and CDR2 is YSLEER. The chain's CDR3 is CASSEAVYSYEQYF. CDR3 coding DNA: TGCGCCAGCAGTGAAGCGGTCTATTCCTACGAGCAGTACTTC.

This clone has more than one count but fewer than ten. The CDR3 spells CASSYRVGISEEAFF. In nucleotides, the CDR3 is TGTGCCAGCAGTTACCGCGTCGGCATAAGCGAGGAAGCTTTCTTT. V is TRBV6-5 and J is TRBJ1-1; D unclear. The germline V and J ends were trimmed by 2 bases and 8 bases, with 18 bases remaining between them. CDR3 length equals 15 residues. Per the germline V gene, CDR1 is MNHEY and CDR2 is SVGAGI.

The V and J genes are TRBV5-6 and TRBJ2-5, with a possible D match to TRBD1 (5 bases). The CDR3 has 13 amino acids. Germline V gives CDR1 SGHDT, CDR2 YYEEEE. The germline V and J ends were trimmed by 0 bases and 3 bases, with 6 bases remaining between them. The CDR3 DNA is TGTGCCAGCAGCTTGGCCAGGGAAGAGACCCAGTACTTC. Translating gives CASSLAREETQYF.

The chain joins TRBV28 to TRBJ1-1; maybe TRBD1 (6 bases). V lost 4 bases to trimming and J lost 4 bases, with 13 bases between them. CDR1 is MDHEN and CDR2 is SYDVKM in the germline V gene. The CDR3 spans 14 residues. The DNA for the CDR3 is TGTGCCAGCAGTTCCAACCCCAGGGGCACTGAAGCTTTCTTT. It specifies CASSSNPRGTEAFF. Drawing the rest from reference TRBV28 and TRBJ1-1, the complete variable domain is DVKVTQSSRYLVKRTGEKVFLECVQDMDHENMFWYRQDPGLGLRLIYFSYDVKMKEKGDIPEGYSVSREKKERFSLILESASTNQTSMYLCASSSNPRGTEAFFGQGTRLTVV.

V is TRBV19 and J is TRBJ2-3; possibly TRBD2 for D (6 bases). Germline CDR1 is LNHDA and CDR2 is SQIVND (reference sequence). Trimming shortened V by 6 bases and J by 4 bases, and 14 bases separated the two germline ends. CDR3 length: 14 amino acids. CDR3 DNA: TGTGCCAGTAGGCTCTACGGAGGGCCAGATACGCAGTATTTT. Translation: CASRLYGGPDTQYF.

V usage is TRBV15 and J usage is TRBJ1-5; D is perhaps TRBD1 (5 bases). Germline V lookup: CDR1 LNHNV, CDR2 YYDKDF (reference sequence). Trimming shortened V by 0 bases and J by 0 bases, and 12 bases separated the two germline ends. The CDR3 extends over 17 amino acids. CDR3 DNA sequence: TGTGCCACCAGCAGAGATCCAGGGACTTATAGCAATCAGCCCCAGCATTTT. It specifies CATSRDPGTYSNQPQHF. The entire variable domain, with the rest obtained from reference TRBV15 and TRBJ1-5, is as follows: DAMVIQNPRYQVTQFGKPVTLSCSQTLNHNVMYWYQQKSSQAPKLLFHYYDKDFNNEADTPDNFQSRRPNTSFCFLDIRSPGLGDTAMYLCATSRDPGTYSNQPQHFGDGTRLSIL.

V usage is TRBV10-3 and J usage is TRBJ1-1; TRBD1 matches at 10 bases. This CDR3 has 14 amino acids. Germline V gene data show CDR1 as ENHRY and CDR2 as SYGVKD. V was clipped by 4 bases and J by 4 bases; unmatched bases: 3. The CDR3 sequence is CAISAGQGVTEAFF. CDR3 nucleotide sequence: TGTGCCATCAGTGCTGGACAGGGGGTCACTGAAGCTTTCTTT.

V gene TRBV9 combines with J gene TRBJ2-1, with 9 bases identical to TRBD2. Germline values: CDR1 SGDLS, CDR2 YYNGEE. J gave up 6 bases and V 4 bases, and 8 bases lay outside the gene matches. This CDR3 comprises 15 residues. CDR3 sequence (DNA): TGTGCCAGCAGCCCCCATAGCGGGGGCACCAATGAGCAGTTCTTC. It translates to CASSPHSGGTNEQFF.

Of note for this clone: Distinct nucleotide sequences in the sample also encode this CDR3. The J gene is TRBJ2-1, the V gene TRBV7-2, with 8 bases that match TRBD2. With 4 bases clipped from V and 4 bases from J, the junction kept 6 bases outside the gene matches. The CDR3 contains 15 residues. CDR1 is SGHTA, CDR2 FQGNSA, per germline. The CDR3: CASSSGSGAYNEQFF. CDR3 coding DNA: TGTGCCAGCAGCTCCGGTAGCGGGGCATACAATGAGCAGTTCTTC.